This T cell receptor beta chain was obtained from a study of human T cells and chemical hapten exposure. Time point defined: patch test 1, 2 weeks after DPC sensitization. As for treatment: therapeutic diphenylcyclopropenone sensitization with weekly scalp DPC. TCRdb recomputed calls from the RACE reads with MiXCR, one row per CDR3 protein. The sample has some 200,000 distinct CDR3 sequences; about a fifth are singletons. The V end lost 4 bases, the J end lost 4 bases, and 10 bases lay between the germline ends. Per the germline V gene, CDR1 is SQVTM and CDR2 is ANQGSEA. This CDR3 spans 13 amino acids. A few counts support this clonotype.

The chain links TRBV29-1 to TRBJ2-2, with D possibly being TRBD2 (5 bases). The sequencing used whole blood, collected in connection with sensitization to the hapten diphenylcyclopropenone (DPC). This TCR was recovered from a woman aged 45-59 years with alopecia areata. Some clones in this sample may be carry-over from other donors' samples. DNA of the CDR3: TGCAGCGTTGGGAAGGAGGTCACCGGGGAGCTGTTTTTT. As protein: CSVGKEVTGELFF.